Listed below are T cell receptor beta chains from one sample, sequenced in a study of CD8 T cells in ankylosing spondylitis. In TCRdb, the 5' RACE reads were re-called with MiXCR into one record per CDR3 protein. This table holds roughly 69,000 distinct CDR3 sequences, about 5.2% found once. Sequencing was performed on blood, either unsorted or a sorted T cell fraction (not recorded which). The receptors stem from a male donor with ankylosing spondylitis or in good health (not recorded which). Both conserved end residues are part of each CDR3. D genes are given only for firm matches. A clone size is listed for some rows: how often the clone was seen (once, few, many), or a class if it is expanded.

J gene: TRBJ1-5; clone size: few; D gene: .; V gene: TRBV7-2; CDR3 protein: CASSLIGYSNQPQHF; CDR3 DNA: TGTGCCAGCAGCTTAATCGGATATAGCAATCAGCCCCAGCATTTT
J gene: TRBJ2-1; clone size: many; D gene: .; V gene: TRBV18; CDR3 protein: CASSPRQMVDNEQFF; CDR3 DNA: TGTGCCAGCTCACCACGGCAGATGGTTGACAATGAGCAGTTCTTC
J gene: TRBJ2-1; clone size: many; D gene: .; V gene: TRBV28; CDR3 protein: CASSLPRNEQFF; CDR3 DNA: TGTGCCAGCAGTTTGCCGCGGAATGAGCAGTTCTTC
J gene: TRBJ2-1; clone size: many; D gene: .; V gene: TRBV28; CDR3 protein: CASSLPGKSGEQFF; CDR3 DNA: TGTGCCAGCAGTTTACCGGGTAAATCGGGGGAGCAGTTCTTC
J gene: TRBJ2-5; clone size: many; D gene: .; V gene: TRBV7-2; CDR3 protein: CASSPNKGGGETQYF; CDR3 DNA: TGTGCCAGCAGCCCCAACAAAGGGGGTGGGGAGACCCAGTACTTC
J gene: TRBJ1-1; clone size: many; D gene: .; V gene: TRBV7-2; CDR3 protein: CASSYDTGEAFF; CDR3 DNA: TGTGCCAGCAGCTACGACACGGGGGAAGCTTTCTTT
J gene: TRBJ2-3; clone size: many; D gene: .; V gene: TRBV5-6; CDR3 protein: CASSFGPDTQYF; CDR3 DNA: TGTGCCAGCAGCTTTGGGCCAGATACGCAGTATTTT
J gene: TRBJ2-3; clone size: many; D gene: TRBD2; V gene: TRBV5-1; CDR3 protein: CASSLVPSGGATYTQYF; CDR3 DNA: TGCGCCAGCAGCTTGGTCCCTAGCGGGGGGGCCACATATACGCAGTATTTT
J gene: TRBJ2-1; clone size: many; D gene: TRBD2; V gene: TRBV5-1; CDR3 protein: CATRELAGGNEQFF; CDR3 DNA: TGCGCCACCAGGGAGTTAGCGGGGGGTAATGAGCAGTTCTTC
J gene: TRBJ2-1; clone size: many; D gene: .; V gene: TRBV7-9; CDR3 protein: CASSPTMGEQFF; CDR3 DNA: TGTGCCAGCAGCCCGACAATGGGTGAGCAGTTCTTC
J gene: TRBJ2-1; clone size: many; D gene: .; V gene: TRBV5-1; CDR3 protein: CASMASSYNEQFF; CDR3 DNA: TGCGCCAGCATGGCCAGCTCCTACAATGAGCAGTTCTTC
J gene: TRBJ2-3; clone size: .; D gene: TRBD2; V gene: TRBV7-2; CDR3 protein: CASSSDSGGLTDTQYF; CDR3 DNA: TGTGCCAGCAGCTCCGATAGCGGGGGCCTCACAGATACGCAGTATTTT
J gene: TRBJ2-1; clone size: many; D gene: .; V gene: TRBV18; CDR3 protein: CASSRDISRYNEQFF; CDR3 DNA: TGTGCCAGCTCACGGGACATATCTAGGTACAATGAGCAGTTCTTC
J gene: TRBJ1-2; clone size: many; D gene: TRBD1; V gene: TRBV27; CDR3 protein: CASRRTGEAYGYTF; CDR3 DNA: TGTGCCAGCAGGCGGACAGGGGAAGCCTATGGCTACACCTTC
J gene: TRBJ1-3; clone size: many; D gene: .; V gene: TRBV28; CDR3 protein: CASSLGPVRGTSGNTIYF; CDR3 DNA: TGTGCCAGCAGTTTAGGTCCTGTTCGGGGGACCTCTGGAAACACCATATATTTT
J gene: TRBJ2-7; clone size: many; D gene: TRBD1; V gene: TRBV5-1; CDR3 protein: CASSVDPTGTYEQYF; CDR3 DNA: TGCGCCAGCAGCGTAGACCCGACAGGGACCTACGAGCAGTACTTC
J gene: TRBJ2-3; clone size: many; D gene: .; V gene: TRBV10-3; CDR3 protein: CAISAPGGTDTQYF; CDR3 DNA: TGTGCCATCAGTGCGCCGGGGGGCACAGATACGCAGTATTTT
J gene: TRBJ1-1; clone size: .; D gene: .; V gene: TRBV5-1; CDR3 protein: CASSSTSTTAGAFF; CDR3 DNA: TGCGCCAGCAGCTCTACTTCGACAACTGCTGGCGCTTTCTTT
J gene: TRBJ2-2; clone size: many; D gene: .; V gene: TRBV27; CDR3 protein: CASSLSPGATGELFF; CDR3 DNA: TGTGCCAGCAGTTTATCGCCAGGGGCCACCGGGGAGCTGTTTTTT
J gene: TRBJ2-5; clone size: many; D gene: TRBD1; V gene: TRBV20-1; CDR3 protein: CSAIPGQANDQETQYF; CDR3 DNA: TGCAGTGCGATACCGGGACAGGCCAACGACCAAGAGACCCAGTACTTC
J gene: TRBJ2-2; clone size: many; D gene: .; V gene: TRBV7-9; CDR3 protein: CASSQPGTNTGELFF; CDR3 DNA: TGTGCCAGCAGCCAGCCCGGGACAAACACCGGGGAGCTGTTTTTT
J gene: TRBJ2-1; clone size: many; D gene: .; V gene: TRBV5-1; CDR3 protein: CASSSGYNEQFF; CDR3 DNA: TGCGCCAGCAGCTCTGGGTACAATGAGCAGTTCTTC
J gene: TRBJ2-5; clone size: many; D gene: .; V gene: TRBV20-1; CDR3 protein: CSARDLGGQETQYF; CDR3 DNA: TGCAGTGCTAGAGACCTGGGGGGGCAGGAGACCCAGTACTTC
J gene: TRBJ2-2; clone size: many; D gene: .; V gene: TRBV11-2; CDR3 protein: CASSLTGLNTGELFF; CDR3 DNA: TGTGCCAGCAGCCTAACCGGGCTCAACACCGGGGAGCTGTTTTTT
J gene: TRBJ2-3; clone size: many; D gene: .; V gene: TRBV7-2; CDR3 protein: CASSQNSGFQYF; CDR3 DNA: TGTGCCAGCAGCCAAAATAGCGGCTTCCAGTATTTT
J gene: TRBJ1-2; clone size: many; D gene: TRBD1; V gene: TRBV19; CDR3 protein: CATSRDRGYGYTF; CDR3 DNA: TGTGCCACCAGCCGGGACAGGGGCTATGGCTACACCTTC
J gene: TRBJ2-1; clone size: few; D gene: .; V gene: TRBV29-1; CDR3 protein: CSVCRDWDNEQFF; CDR3 DNA: TGCAGCGTTTGCAGGGATTGGGACAATGAGCAGTTCTTC
J gene: TRBJ2-7; clone size: many; D gene: .; V gene: TRBV3-1; CDR3 protein: CASSHSGSVRSYEQYF; CDR3 DNA: TGTGCCAGCAGCCACTCGGGGTCCGTCCGCTCCTACGAGCAGTACTTC
J gene: TRBJ1-5; clone size: many; D gene: .; V gene: TRBV6-5; CDR3 protein: CASSYKGTNQPQHF; CDR3 DNA: TGTGCCAGCAGTTACAAGGGCACCAATCAGCCCCAGCATTTT